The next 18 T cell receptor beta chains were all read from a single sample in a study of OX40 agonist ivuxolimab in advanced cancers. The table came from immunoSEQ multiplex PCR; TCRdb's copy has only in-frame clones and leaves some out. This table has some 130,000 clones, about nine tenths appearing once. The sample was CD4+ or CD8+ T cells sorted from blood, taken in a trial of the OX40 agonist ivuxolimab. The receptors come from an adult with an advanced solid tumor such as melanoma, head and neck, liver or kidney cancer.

CDR3 in amino acids: CASSFSGQSQETQYF. The CDR3 DNA reads as TGTGCCAGCAGTTTTTCGGGACAGTCTCAAGAGACCCAGTACTTC. The rearrangement joins TRBV5-6 to TRBJ2-5; TRBD1 agrees at 7 bases. CDR3 length equals 15 residues. CDR1 is SGHDT and CDR2 is YYEEEE in the germline V gene. The V gene end was trimmed by 5 bases and the J gene end by 2 bases; junction bases not matched to a gene: 9. Drawing the rest from reference TRBV5-6 and TRBJ2-5, the complete variable domain is DAGVTQSPTHLIKTRGQQVTLRCSPKSGHDTVSWYQQALGQGPQFIFQYYEEEERQRGNFPDRFSGHQFPNYSSELNVNALLLGDSALYLCASSFSGQSQETQYFGPGTRLLVL.

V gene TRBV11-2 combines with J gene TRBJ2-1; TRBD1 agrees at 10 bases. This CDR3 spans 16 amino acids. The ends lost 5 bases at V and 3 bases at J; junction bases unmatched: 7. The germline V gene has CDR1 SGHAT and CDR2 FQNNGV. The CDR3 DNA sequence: TGTGCCAGCAGCCCTCCCGGGACAGGGGACTACAATGAGCAGTTCTTC. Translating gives CASSPPGTGDYNEQFF.

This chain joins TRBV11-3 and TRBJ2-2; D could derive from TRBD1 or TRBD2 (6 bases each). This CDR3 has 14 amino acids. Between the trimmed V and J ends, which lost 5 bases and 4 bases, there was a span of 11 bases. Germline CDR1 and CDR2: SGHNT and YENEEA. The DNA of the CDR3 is TGTGCCAGCAGCCCTAGGGGGGTCACCGGGGAGCTGTTTTTT. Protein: CASSPRGVTGELFF.

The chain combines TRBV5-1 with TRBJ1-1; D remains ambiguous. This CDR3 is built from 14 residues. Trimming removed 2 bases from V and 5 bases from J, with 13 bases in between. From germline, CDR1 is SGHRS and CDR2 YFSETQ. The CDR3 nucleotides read TGCGCCAGCAGCTTTGGATTCGTTGAGACTGAAGCTTTCTTT. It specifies CASSFGFVETEAFF.

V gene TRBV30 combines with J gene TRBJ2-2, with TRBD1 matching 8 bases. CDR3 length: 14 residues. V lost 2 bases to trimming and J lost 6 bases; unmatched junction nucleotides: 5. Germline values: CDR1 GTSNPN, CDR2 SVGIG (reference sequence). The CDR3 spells CAWSQKDRAGELFF. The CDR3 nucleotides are TGTGCCTGGAGTCAAAAGGACAGGGCCGGGGAGCTGTTTTTT. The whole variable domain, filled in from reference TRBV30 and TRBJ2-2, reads SQTIHQWPATLVQPVGSPLSLECTVEGTSNPNLYWYRQAAGRGLQLLFYSVGIGQISSEVPQNLSASRPQDRQFILSSKKLLLSDSGFYLCAWSQKDRAGELFFGEGSRLTVL.

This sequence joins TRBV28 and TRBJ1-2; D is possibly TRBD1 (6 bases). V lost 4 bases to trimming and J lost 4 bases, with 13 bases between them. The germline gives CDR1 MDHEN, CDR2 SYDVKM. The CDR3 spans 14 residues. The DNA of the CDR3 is TGTGCCAGCAGTTCCGCTGGGGGCACCTATGGCTACACCTTC. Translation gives CASSSAGGTYGYTF.

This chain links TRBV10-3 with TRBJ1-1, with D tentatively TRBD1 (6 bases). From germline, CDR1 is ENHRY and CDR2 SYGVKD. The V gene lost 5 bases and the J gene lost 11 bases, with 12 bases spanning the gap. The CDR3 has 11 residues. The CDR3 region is CAISLDRRAFF. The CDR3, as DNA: TGTGCCATCAGTCTTGACAGGAGGGCTTTCTTT.

Here the CDR3 DNA reads TGTGCCAGCAGCCCCTCCGCCTCGACAGGGTGGAATGAAAAACTGTTTTTT. This encodes CASSPSASTGWNEKLFF. The V call is TRBV28, the J call TRBJ1-4, with 7 bases fitting TRBD1. Germline CDR1 is MDHEN and CDR2 is SYDVKM. The CDR3 spans 17 residues. Unmatched junction bases numbered 15, after V lost 6 bases and J lost 5 bases.

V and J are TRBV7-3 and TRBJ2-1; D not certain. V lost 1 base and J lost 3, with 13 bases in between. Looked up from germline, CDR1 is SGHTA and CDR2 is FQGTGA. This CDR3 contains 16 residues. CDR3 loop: CASSLNDGPVYNEQFF. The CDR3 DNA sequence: TGTGCCAGCAGCTTAAACGACGGTCCCGTCTACAATGAGCAGTTCTTC.

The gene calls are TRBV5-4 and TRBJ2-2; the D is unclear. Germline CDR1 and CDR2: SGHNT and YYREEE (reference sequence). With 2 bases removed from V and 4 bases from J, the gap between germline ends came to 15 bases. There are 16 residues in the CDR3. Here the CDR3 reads CASSFQFVSGTGELFF. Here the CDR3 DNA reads TGTGCCAGCAGCTTTCAATTTGTGTCGGGCACCGGGGAGCTGTTTTTT.

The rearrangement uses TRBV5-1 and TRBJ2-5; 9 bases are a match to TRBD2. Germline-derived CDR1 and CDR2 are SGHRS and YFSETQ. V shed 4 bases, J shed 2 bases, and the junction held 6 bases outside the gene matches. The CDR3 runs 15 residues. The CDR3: CASSPSGAEQETQYF. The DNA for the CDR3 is TGCGCCAGCAGCCCTAGCGGGGCGGAACAAGAGACCCAGTACTTC. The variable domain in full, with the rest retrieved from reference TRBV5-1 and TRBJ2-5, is KAGVTQTPRYLIKTRGQQVTLSCSPISGHRSVSWYQQTPGQGLQFLFEYFSETQRNKGNFPGRFSGRQFSNSRSEMNVSTLELGDSALYLCASSPSGAEQETQYFGPGTRLLVL.

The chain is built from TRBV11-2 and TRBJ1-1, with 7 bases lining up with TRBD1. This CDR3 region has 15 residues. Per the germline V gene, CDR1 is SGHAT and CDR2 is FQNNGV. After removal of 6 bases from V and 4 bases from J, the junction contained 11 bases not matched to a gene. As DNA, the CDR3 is TGTGCCAGCAGGTATACATGGACAGGAAGCACTGAAGCTTTCTTT. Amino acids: CASRYTWTGSTEAFF.

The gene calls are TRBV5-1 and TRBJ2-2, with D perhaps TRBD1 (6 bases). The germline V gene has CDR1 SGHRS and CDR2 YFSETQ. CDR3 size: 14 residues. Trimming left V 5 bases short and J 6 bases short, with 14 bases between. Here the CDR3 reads CASSGQGMAGELFF. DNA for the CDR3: TGCGCCAGCAGTGGGCAGGGGATGGCCGGGGAGCTGTTTTTT.

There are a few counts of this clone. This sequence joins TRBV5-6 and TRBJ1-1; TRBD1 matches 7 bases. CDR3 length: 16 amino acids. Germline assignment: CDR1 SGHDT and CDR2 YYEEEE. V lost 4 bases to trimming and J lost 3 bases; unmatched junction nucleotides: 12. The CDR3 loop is CASSPIVRGRHTEAFF. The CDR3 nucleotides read TGTGCCAGCAGCCCCATTGTTAGGGGGCGCCACACTGAAGCTTTCTTT.

The CDR3 region has the DNA TGTGCCAGCAGCTTAGGGGTCACTAATGAAAAACTGTTTTTT. This encodes CASSLGVTNEKLFF. This sequence joins TRBV7-2 and TRBJ1-4; no firm D call. V lost 1 base and J lost 2, with 5 bases in between. Germline V gene data show CDR1 as SGHTA and CDR2 as FQGNSA. This CDR3 is built from 14 residues.

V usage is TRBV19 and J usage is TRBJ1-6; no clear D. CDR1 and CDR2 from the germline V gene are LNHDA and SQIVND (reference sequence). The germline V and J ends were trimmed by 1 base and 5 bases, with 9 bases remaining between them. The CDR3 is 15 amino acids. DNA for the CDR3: TGTGCCAGTAGTATAGTGGCGGCCCATAATTCACCCCTCCACTTT. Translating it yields CASSIVAAHNSPLHF.

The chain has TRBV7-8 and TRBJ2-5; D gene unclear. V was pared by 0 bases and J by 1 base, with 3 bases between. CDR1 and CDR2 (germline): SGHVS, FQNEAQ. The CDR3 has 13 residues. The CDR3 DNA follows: TGTGCCAGCAGCTTAGCTCCCCAAGAGACCCAGTACTTC. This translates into CASSLAPQETQYF.

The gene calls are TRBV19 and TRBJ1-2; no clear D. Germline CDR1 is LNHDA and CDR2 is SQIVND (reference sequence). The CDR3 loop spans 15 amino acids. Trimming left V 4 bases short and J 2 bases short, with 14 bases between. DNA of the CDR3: TGTGCCAGTAGTAGGTTTGAGGCCTCCAACTATGGCTACACCTTC. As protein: CASSRFEASNYGYTF.